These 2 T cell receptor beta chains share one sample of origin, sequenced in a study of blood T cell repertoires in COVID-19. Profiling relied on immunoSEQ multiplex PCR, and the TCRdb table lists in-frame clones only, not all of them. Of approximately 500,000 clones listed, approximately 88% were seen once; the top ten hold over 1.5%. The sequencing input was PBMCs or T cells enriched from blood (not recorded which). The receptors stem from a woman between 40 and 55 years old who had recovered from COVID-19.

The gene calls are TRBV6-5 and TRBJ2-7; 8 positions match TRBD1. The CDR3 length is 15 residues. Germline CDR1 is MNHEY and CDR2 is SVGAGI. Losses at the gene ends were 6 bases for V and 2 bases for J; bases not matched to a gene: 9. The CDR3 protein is CASRTAPGGAYEQYF. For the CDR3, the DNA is TGTGCCAGCAGGACTGCGCCAGGGGGCGCCTACGAGCAGTACTTC.

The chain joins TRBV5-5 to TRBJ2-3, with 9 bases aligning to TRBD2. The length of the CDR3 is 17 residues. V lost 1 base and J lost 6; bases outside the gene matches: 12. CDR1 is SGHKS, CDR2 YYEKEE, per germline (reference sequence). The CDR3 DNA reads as TGTGCCAGCAGCTTGTCGGAGAGAGCGGGAGGATTTGATACGCAGTATTTT. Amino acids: CASSLSERAGGFDTQYF. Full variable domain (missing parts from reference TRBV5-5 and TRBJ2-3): DAGVTQSPTHLIKTRGQQVTLRCSPISGHKSVSWYQQVLGQGPQFIFQYYEKEERGRGNFPDRFSARQFPNYSSELNVNALLLGDSALYLCASSLSERAGGFDTQYFGPGTRLTVL.